A selection of T cell receptor beta chains follows, all from one sample in a study of T cell responses to AZD1222 COVID-19 vaccine. Here immunoSEQ multiplex PCR was the method, and the copy in TCRdb shows in-frame clones only, minus some. The top ten hold about 20% of the sample, which has approximately 100,000 clones, around 90% seen once. The sample was peripheral blood, taken on day 0 of AZD1222 vaccination. The source is an adult in good health. Each CDR3 is given without its conserved first and last residue. The order of the fields is V gene, clone size, CDR3 length, D gene, J gene, CDR3 protein. D genes are given only for firm matches. Clone size appears in some rows only: once, few, many, or a class for an expanded clone.

>TRBV19|.|15|.|TRBJ2-7
ASSLFWDTQSSYEQY
>TRBV9|.|10|.|TRBJ2-1
ASSVNYNEQF
>TRBV7-7|.|13|.|TRBJ1-4
ASRFPKGGDEKLF
>TRBV6-5|few|11|.|TRBJ1-2
ASNQVHYYGYT
>TRBV19|.|11|.|TRBJ1-1
ASSIGMNTEAF
>TRBV5-1|.|10|.|TRBJ2-7
ASSLGEDEQY
>TRBV29-1|.|13|TRBD2|TRBJ2-1
SVVGSGGSYNEQF
>TRBV6-6|once|12|.|TRBJ2-7
ASSYGQLSYEQY
>TRBV6-6|.|13|TRBD1|TRBJ1-1
ASSKPDRGNTEAF
>TRBV5-1|.|12|.|TRBJ2-2
ASSLMTDTGELF
>TRBV6-2/TRBV6-3|.|12|.|TRBJ1-1
ASSYLAGNTEAF
>TRBV3-1/TRBV3-2|.|15|TRBD1|TRBJ1-5
ASSSNRGRDSNQPQH
>TRBV2|.|13|.|TRBJ1-3
ASSVGGDSGNTIY
>TRBV27|.|14|TRBD1|TRBJ1-2
ASSPAPGQPNYGYT
>TRBV5-1|.|13|TRBD2|TRBJ2-5
ASSFSLAGVGTQY
>TRBV6-2/TRBV6-3|.|15|TRBD2|TRBJ2-1
ASSYSSGDSSYNEQF
>TRBV28|.|13|.|TRBJ1-2
ASSATKTSNYGYT
>TRBV6-2/TRBV6-3|.|11|.|TRBJ1-1
ASSWTANTEAF
>TRBV7-2|.|15|.|TRBJ1-2
ASSLFGSTSRDYGYT
>TRBV7-6|.|15|.|TRBJ1-4
ASSLGGSLTTNEKLF
>TRBV5-1|few|13|.|TRBJ1-6
ASGQSSSYNSPLH
>TRBV6-5|.|9|.|TRBJ1-1
ASRDSLQAF